Included here is one T cell receptor beta chain sequence, with context. This CDR3 region has 15 residues. V shed 2 bases, J shed 7 bases, and the junction held 6 bases outside the gene matches. Germline lookup yields CDR1 MNHNS and CDR2 SASEGT. This entry comes from a study of blood T cell repertoires in COVID-19. Study summary: Donors in the United States, Italy and Spain gave samples during acute or convalescent COVID-19. T cells, B-cell-depleted T cells, or PBMCs provided the cDNA or gDNA that served as material.

Original handling: Estimation of nucleated cell counts relied on the amplification of reference gene primers. Sequencing was performed with immunoSEQ multiplex PCR; in TCRdb, only in-frame clones are kept and a portion is missing. For V, J and clone size, that table is used; D and trimming come from the DNA. Here the sample spans about 100,000 clones, more than 75% being singletons. The sequencing sample was made of peripheral blood. The receptor was isolated from a woman aged 30 to 39 with acute or convalescent COVID-19. This chain links TRBV6-1 with TRBJ1-5; TRBD1 agrees at 9 bases. CDR3 nucleotide sequence: TGTGCCAGCAGTGAATCGACAGGGGGAATACAGCCCCAGCATTTT. Protein product: CASSESTGGIQPQHF.